The 18 T cell receptor beta chains given below trace back to one sample, sequenced in a study of T-cell reconstitution after alpha-beta-depleted transplantation in children. Unique molecular identifiers were incorporated when the TCRbeta library was constructed. TCRdb re-called the PCR reads through MiXCR, storing one row per CDR3 protein. This table holds 450,000 to 550,000 distinct CDR3 sequences, 11% found once. The sequencing here drew on PBMCs, mostly from graft donor cells, taken 180 days after TCRalphabeta/CD19-depleted stem cell transplant. These TCRs come from a female patient aged 2-9 years who had a stem cell transplant for aplastic anemia, so the T cells may come from the graft donor.

This clonotype was picked up many times. The V gene is TRBV6-2 or TRBV6-3, the J gene TRBJ2-5, with D uncertain. V was shortened by 5 bases and J by 3 bases, with 10 bases between the two germline ends. The CDR3 extends over 13 amino acids. CDR1 and CDR2 from the germline V gene are MNHEY and SVGEGT. Written as DNA, the CDR3 is TGTGCCAGCAGTATCTGGGCGGAAGAGACCCAGTACTTC. It translates to CASSIWAEETQYF.

V and J are TRBV20-1 and TRBJ2-1, with TRBD2 matching over 8 bases. Germline CDR1 DFQATT, CDR2 SNEGSKA (reference sequence). With 1 base clipped from V and 7 bases from J, the junction kept 9 bases outside the gene matches. This CDR3 comprises 15 residues. CDR3 sequence: CSARGGGRTWNEQFF. The CDR3 coding sequence is TGCAGTGCTAGAGGGGGCGGGAGGACCTGGAATGAGCAGTTCTTC.

This clonotype was recorded at least ten times. This sequence joins TRBV4-3 and TRBJ1-1; D possibly corresponds to TRBD1 (6 bases). The CDR3 runs to 15 residues. Trimming left V 0 bases short and J 7 bases short, with 15 bases between. Germline-derived CDR1 and CDR2 are LGHNA and YSLEER. The CDR3 is CASSQDWQGYGEAFF. The CDR3, as DNA: TGCGCCAGCAGCCAAGATTGGCAGGGGTACGGTGAAGCTTTCTTT.

This clonotype came up many times. CDR3 DNA: TGCGCCAGCAGCTACTCAGGGAGAGATTCACCCCTCCACTTT. It encodes CASSYSGRDSPLHF. V and J are TRBV5-1 and TRBJ1-6, with D tentatively TRBD1 (5 bases). Germline assignment: CDR1 SGHRS and CDR2 YFSETQ. V dropped 3 bases and J dropped 8 bases, with 12 bases sitting between them. This CDR3 has 14 residues.

This clonotype was observed a few times. CDR3 residues: CASSLSGPGAGELFF. The CDR3 DNA reads as TGTGCCAGCAGCCTTAGCGGTCCAGGGGCCGGGGAGCTGTTTTTT. This sequence joins TRBV3-1 and TRBJ2-2, with D perhaps being TRBD1 or TRBD2 (6 bases each). CDR3 size: 15 residues. Germline V gene sequence: CDR1 LGHDT, CDR2 YNNKEL (reference sequence). Trimming pared 4 bases from V and 6 bases from J, leaving 15 bases between.

The chain has TRBV28 and TRBJ1-5; the D gene is possibly TRBD1 (6 bases). Germline V gives CDR1 MDHEN, CDR2 SYDVKM. Deletions cut 2 bases from V and 4 bases from J, with 18 bases between. The CDR3 extends over 17 amino acids. The CDR3 DNA follows: TGTGCCAGCAGTTTAGGGACAATCCTTCCGGGGAATCAGCCCCAGCATTTT. Translating gives CASSLGTILPGNQPQHF.

In this sample, this clonotype turned up a few times. The chain couples TRBV3-1 to TRBJ2-2; 9 bases agree with TRBD1. The CDR3 loop spans 16 amino acids. V lost 5 bases and J lost 3; bases outside the gene matches: 7. Germline V CDR1 and CDR2: LGHDT, YNNKEL (reference sequence). CDR3 sequence reads: CASSMRRDRDTGELFF. DNA for the CDR3: TGTGCCAGCAGCATGAGGCGGGACAGGGACACCGGGGAGCTGTTTTTT.

This clonotype was counted only a few times. The genes are TRBV11-3 and TRBJ2-3; 10 bases match TRBD2. This CDR3 has 15 residues. Per germline, CDR1 SGHNT and CDR2 YENEEA. Trimming cost V 3 bases and J 6 bases; bases outside gene matches: 6. CDR3 region: CASSFGLAGADTQYF. DNA of the CDR3: TGTGCCAGCAGCTTTGGGCTAGCGGGAGCCGATACGCAGTATTTT.

The chain links TRBV10-3 to TRBJ2-1; the D gene is possibly TRBD2 (5 bases). CDR1 ENHRY and CDR2 SYGVKD come from the germline V gene. The V end lost 6 bases, the J end lost 4 bases, and 10 bases lay between the germline ends. The CDR3 has 13 amino acids. In DNA form, the CDR3 reads TGTGCCATCAGCGGAACTAGTTACAATGAGCAGTTCTTC. Its protein product is CAISGTSYNEQFF.

V and J are TRBV5-1 and TRBJ2-7, with TRBD2 matching 9 bases. CDR1 and CDR2 (germline): SGHRS, YFSETQ. The CDR3 has 16 amino acids. Trimming took 0 bases from V and 1 from J; bases not matched to a gene: 5. The CDR3 bases are TGCGCCAGCAGCTTGGGAGCGGGGGGACAGTCCTACGAGCAGTACTTC. The encoded protein is CASSLGAGGQSYEQYF.

This clonotype was counted many times. J is TRBJ2-1 and V is TRBV2; possibly TRBD2 for D (5 bases). CDR1 and CDR2 (germline): SNHLY, FYNNEI. Trimming removed 5 bases at V and 8 bases at J, with 25 bases between. This CDR3 has 17 residues. For the CDR3, the DNA is TGTGCCAGCAGTTTTTTCCCCGAGGGCCCCCACGTATATGAGCAGTTCTTC. Its protein is CASSFFPEGPHVYEQFF.

The V call is TRBV12-3 or TRBV12-4, the J call TRBJ1-1; D is uncertain. Trimming took off 7 bases at V and 5 bases at J, with 17 bases between the two ends. The CDR3 length is 14 residues. Here the CDR3 reads CASMMTAPGTEAFF. As DNA, the CDR3 is TGTGCCAGCATGATGACTGCCCCTGGGACTGAAGCTTTCTTT.

The chain recombines TRBV4-3 with TRBJ2-3, with D perhaps matching TRBD1 or TRBD2 (5 bases each). The CDR3 has 16 residues. The germline V gene has CDR1 LGHNA and CDR2 YSLEER. V was pared by 0 bases and J by 2 bases, with 12 bases between. The CDR3, as DNA: TGCGCCAGCAGCCAAGATCGGGACGGCCACACAGATACGCAGTATTTT. Translation gives CASSQDRDGHTDTQYF.

This clonotype was seen repeatedly, ten times or more. The chain has TRBV20-1 and TRBJ2-1, with unresolved D. CDR1 and CDR2 from the germline V gene are DFQATT and SNEGSKA (reference sequence). The CDR3 extends over 12 amino acids. V lost 0 bases and J lost 10, with 10 bases in between. CDR3 sequence: CSARDWASEQFF. The CDR3 nucleotides read TGCAGTGCTAGAGACTGGGCTTCGGAGCAGTTCTTC.

The rearrangement joins TRBV11-3 to TRBJ2-7, with 7 nucleotides matching TRBD2. The CDR3 totals 13 residues. After removal of 3 bases from V and 7 bases from J, the junction contained 6 bases not matched to a gene. Germline V gene lookup returns CDR1 SGHNT and CDR2 YENEEA. In nucleotides, the CDR3 is TGTGCCAGCAGCTTCGGACTAGGGGTTGAGCAGTACTTC. Residues: CASSFGLGVEQYF. Variable domain in full (rest from reference TRBV11-3 and TRBJ2-7): EAGVVQSPRYKIIEKKQPVAFWCNPISGHNTLYWYLQNLGQGPELLIRYENEEAVDDSQLPKDRFSAERLKGVDSTLKIQPAELGDSAVYLCASSFGLGVEQYFGPGTRLTVT.

This sequence joins TRBV7-6 and TRBJ2-3, with TRBD2 as a possible D gene (5 bases). Trimming cost V 3 bases and J 2 bases, with 12 bases left between them. The CDR3 is 15 residues long. Germline V gene data show CDR1 as SGHVS and CDR2 as FNYEAQ. DNA for the CDR3: TGTGCCAGCAGCTTGGGGAGATACATCACAGATACGCAGTATTTT. Translated: CASSLGRYITDTQYF.

The CDR3 is CASSLGTAAYNEQFF. The CDR3 DNA reads as TGTGCCAGCAGCCTCGGGACAGCCGCCTACAATGAGCAGTTCTTC. The V and J genes are TRBV13 and TRBJ2-1, with 7 bases lining up with TRBD1. This CDR3 region has 15 residues. With V trimmed by 5 bases and J by 2 bases, 6 bases remained unmatched. Germline-derived CDR1 and CDR2 are PRHDT and FYEKMQ (reference sequence).

This clonotype was observed at least ten times. The gene calls are TRBV5-6 and TRBJ2-5; D uncertain. The V gene lost 2 bases and the J gene lost 4 bases, with 12 bases spanning the gap. The V gene's germline CDR1 is SGHDT and CDR2 YYEEEE. The CDR3 loop spans 14 amino acids. The CDR3 is CASSFGLGLETQYF. In DNA form, the CDR3 reads TGTGCCAGCAGCTTCGGCCTAGGGCTAGAGACCCAGTACTTC. Supplemented by reference TRBV5-6 and TRBJ2-5, the full variable domain reads DAGVTQSPTHLIKTRGQQVTLRCSPKSGHDTVSWYQQALGQGPQFIFQYYEEEERQRGNFPDRFSGHQFPNYSSELNVNALLLGDSALYLCASSFGLGLETQYFGPGTRLLVL.